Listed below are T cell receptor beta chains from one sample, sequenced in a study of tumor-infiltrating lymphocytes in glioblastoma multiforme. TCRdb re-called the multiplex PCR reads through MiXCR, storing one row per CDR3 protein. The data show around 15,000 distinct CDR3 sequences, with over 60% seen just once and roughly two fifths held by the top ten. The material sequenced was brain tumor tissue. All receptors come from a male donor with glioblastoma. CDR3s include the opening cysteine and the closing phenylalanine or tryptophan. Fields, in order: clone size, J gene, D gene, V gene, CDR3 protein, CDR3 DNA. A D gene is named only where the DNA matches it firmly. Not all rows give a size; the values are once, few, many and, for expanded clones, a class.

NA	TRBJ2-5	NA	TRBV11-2	CANSLGVQETQYF	TGTGCCAACAGCTTGGGGGTCCAGGAGACCCAGTATTTC
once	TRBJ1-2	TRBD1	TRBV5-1	CASNPGQDGGYTF	TGCGCCAGCAACCCGGGACAGGATGGCGGCTACACCTTC
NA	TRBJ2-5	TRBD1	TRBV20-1	CSAGDGTGWLRETQYF	TGCAGTGCTGGAGACGGGACAGGCTGGCTTCGAGAGACCCAGTACTTC
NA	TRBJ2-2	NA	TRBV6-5	CASSYPPGGEVNTGEPFF	TGTGCCAGCAGTTACCCCCCCGGAGGGGAGGTTAACACCGGGGAGCCGTTTTTT
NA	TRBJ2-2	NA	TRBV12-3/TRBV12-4	CASNTPAQGGGELFF	TGTGCCAGCAATACACCGGCACAGGGTGGCGGGGAACTGTTTTTT
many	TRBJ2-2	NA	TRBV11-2	CASSQSGTNTGELFF	TGTGCCAGCAGCCAGTCGGGGACGAACACCGGGGAGCTGTTTTTT
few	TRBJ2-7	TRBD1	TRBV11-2	CASSLTGKGNEQYF	TGTGCCAGCAGCTTGACAGGGAAGGGGAACGAGCAGTACTTC
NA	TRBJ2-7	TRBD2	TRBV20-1	CSARPLAGVQEQYF	TGCAGTGCTAGGCCACTTGCGGGAGTTCAAGAGCAGTACTTC
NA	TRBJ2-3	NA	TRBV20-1	CSAILVDTQYF	TGCAGTGCTATTTTAGTAGATACGCAGTATTTT
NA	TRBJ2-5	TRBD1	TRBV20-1	CSASPGTGHQEIQYF	TGCAGTGCTAGCCCCGGGACAGGACACCAAGAGATCCAGTACTTC
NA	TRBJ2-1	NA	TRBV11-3	CASSSRGEVEQFF	TGTGCCAGCAGCTCGCGGGGCGAGGTTGAGCAGTTCTTC
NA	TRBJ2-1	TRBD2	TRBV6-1	CASRQTSGGHNEQFF	TGTGCCAGCAGACAAACTAGCGGGGGTCACAATGAGCAGTTCTTC
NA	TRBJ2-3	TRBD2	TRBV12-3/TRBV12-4	CAGRTGLSGGERRDTQYF	TGTGCCGGCAGAACCGGACTATCGGGAGGCGAAAGGCGAGATACGCAGTATTTT
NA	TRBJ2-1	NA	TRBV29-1	CSVFSGMRNNEQFF	TGCAGCGTTTTCTCCGGGATGAGGAACAATGAGCAGTTCTTC
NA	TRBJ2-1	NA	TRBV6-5	CASTRTGRGRLNEQFF	TGTGCCAGCACAAGGACGGGGAGGGGGCGGTTGAATGAGCAGTTCTTC
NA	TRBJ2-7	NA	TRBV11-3	CASSLSFLTYEQYF	TGTGCCAGCAGCCTTTCCTTCCTTACCTACGAGCAGTACTTC
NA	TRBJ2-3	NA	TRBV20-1	CSALRTGTTLNTQCF	TGCAGTGCCCTACGGACTGGCACGACCCTTAATACGCAGTGTTTT